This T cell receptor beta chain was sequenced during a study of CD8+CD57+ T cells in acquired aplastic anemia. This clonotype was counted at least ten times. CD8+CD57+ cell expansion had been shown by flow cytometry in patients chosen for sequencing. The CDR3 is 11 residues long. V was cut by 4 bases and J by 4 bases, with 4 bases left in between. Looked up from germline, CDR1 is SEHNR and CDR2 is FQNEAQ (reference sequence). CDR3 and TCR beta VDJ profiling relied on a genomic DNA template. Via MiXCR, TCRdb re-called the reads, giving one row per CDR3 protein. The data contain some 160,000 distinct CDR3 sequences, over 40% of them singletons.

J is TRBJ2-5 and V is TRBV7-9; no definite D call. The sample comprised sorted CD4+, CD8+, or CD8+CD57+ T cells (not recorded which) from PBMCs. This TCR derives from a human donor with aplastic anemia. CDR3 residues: CASSSLETQYF. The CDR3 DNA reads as TGTGCCAGCAGCTCTTTAGAGACCCAGTACTTC. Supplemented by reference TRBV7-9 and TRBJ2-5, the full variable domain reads DTGVSQNPRHKITKRGQNVTFRCDPISEHNRLYWYRQTLGQGPEFLTYFQNEAQLEKSRLLSDRFSAERPKGSFSTLEIQRTEQGDSAMYLCASSSLETQYFGPGTRLLVL.